This paragraph reports one T cell receptor (beta chain). The antigen remains unidentified. This sample is drawn from a study of monozygotic twins with inflammatory bowel disease. General study findings and limits: Sharing of clonotypes with others was lower in IBD patients than in healthy twins, and this was especially so with disease activity. The authors could not tell different T cell subtypes apart. Nothing supported a single strong signal or clonotype that was associated with IBD.

Germline lookup yields CDR1 KGHDR and CDR2 SFDVKD. The CDR3 totals 13 residues. Two nested PCRs, approximately 16 and 9 cycles, amplified TCRalpha and TCRbeta cDNA. TCRdb reanalyzed the 5' RACE reads and collapses them to one entry per CDR3 protein, without DNA. Reported are some 150,000 distinct CDR3 sequences; the ten largest clones contain roughly 2.6%. The receptor comes from a human donor with ulcerative colitis or Crohn's disease, or a healthy co-twin of an affected twin (not recorded which). This sequence joins TRBV24-1 and TRBJ1-1. The sequenced sample was blood. The CDR3 here is CATSDLQGVEAFF.